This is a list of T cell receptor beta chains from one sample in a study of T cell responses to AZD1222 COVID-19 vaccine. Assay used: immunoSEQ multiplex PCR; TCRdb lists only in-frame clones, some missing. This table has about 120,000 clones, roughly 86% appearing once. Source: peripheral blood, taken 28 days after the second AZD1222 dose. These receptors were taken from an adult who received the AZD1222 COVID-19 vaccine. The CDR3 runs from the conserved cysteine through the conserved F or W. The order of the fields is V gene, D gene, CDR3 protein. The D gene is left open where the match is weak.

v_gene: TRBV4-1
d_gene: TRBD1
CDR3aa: CASSQNDRENTEAFF

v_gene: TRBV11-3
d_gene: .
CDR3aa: CASSQDRHYGYTF

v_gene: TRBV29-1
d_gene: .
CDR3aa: CSVVWGNTEAFF

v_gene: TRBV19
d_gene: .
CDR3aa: CASSIGPSNYGYTF

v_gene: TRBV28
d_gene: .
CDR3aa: CASSFPGTSYNEQFF

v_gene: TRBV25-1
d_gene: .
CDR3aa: CASSDPGQETQYF

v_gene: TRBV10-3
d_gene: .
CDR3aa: CAISESTRSPLHF

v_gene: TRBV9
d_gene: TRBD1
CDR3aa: CASSKPLGGGNTIYF

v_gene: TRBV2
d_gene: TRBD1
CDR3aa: CASRAGGPNYGYTF

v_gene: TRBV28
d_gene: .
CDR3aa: CASSLGAAKNIQYF

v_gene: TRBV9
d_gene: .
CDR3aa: CASSARPGNTEAFF

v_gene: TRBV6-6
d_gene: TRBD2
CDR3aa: CASTPGGGYTGELFF

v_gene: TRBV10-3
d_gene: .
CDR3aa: CAISEHRDGDSPLHF

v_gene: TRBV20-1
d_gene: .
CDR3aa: CSVTENYGYTF

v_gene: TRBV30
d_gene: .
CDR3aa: CAWSALGSERPQHF

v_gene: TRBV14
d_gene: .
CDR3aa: CASSQYTLGIGSPLHF

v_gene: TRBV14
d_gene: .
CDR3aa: CASSLGDRAGYTF

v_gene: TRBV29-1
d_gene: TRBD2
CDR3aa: CSASGTRADTGELFF

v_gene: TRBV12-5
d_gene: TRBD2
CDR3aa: CASGLGLAGYNEQFF

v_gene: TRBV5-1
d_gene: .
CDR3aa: CASSLDGGNQPQHF

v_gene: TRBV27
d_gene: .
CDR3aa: CASSSGQKQFF

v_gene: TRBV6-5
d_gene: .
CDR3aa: CASSYSMGSGANVLTF

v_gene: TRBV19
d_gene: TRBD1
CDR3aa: CASSGTGVIGNQPQHF

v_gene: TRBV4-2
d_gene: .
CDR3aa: CASSPEASRGLGEKLFF

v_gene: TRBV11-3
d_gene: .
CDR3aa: CASSTSPSSGNTIYF

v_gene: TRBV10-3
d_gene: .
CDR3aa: CAITPGLSSYEQYF

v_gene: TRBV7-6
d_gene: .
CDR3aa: CASSYSTGVNTEAFF

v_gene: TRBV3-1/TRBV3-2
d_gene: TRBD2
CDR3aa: CASSQGGYEQFF

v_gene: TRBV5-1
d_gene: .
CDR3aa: CASSFDLGYEQYF

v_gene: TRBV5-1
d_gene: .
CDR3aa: CASSSSRVWGENEQFF

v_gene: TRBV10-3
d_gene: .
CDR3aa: CAISTYPQETQYF

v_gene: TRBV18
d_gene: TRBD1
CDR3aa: CASSPLQLGQGSTEAFF

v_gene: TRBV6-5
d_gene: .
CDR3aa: CASSYRVSSSYEQYF

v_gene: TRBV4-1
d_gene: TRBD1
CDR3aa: CASSRTDRSSSYEQYF

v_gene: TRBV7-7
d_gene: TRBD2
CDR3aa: CASRRGFANTGELFF

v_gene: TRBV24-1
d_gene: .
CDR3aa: CATSDSAPSAGELFF

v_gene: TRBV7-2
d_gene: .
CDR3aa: CASSPWDIAEAFF

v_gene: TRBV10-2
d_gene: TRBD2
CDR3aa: CASSSGTMGEQYF

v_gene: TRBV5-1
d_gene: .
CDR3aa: CASSLGASMNTEAFF

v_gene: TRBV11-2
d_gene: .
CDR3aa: CASSLGPGGLQPQHF

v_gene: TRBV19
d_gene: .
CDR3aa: CASSRGNQPQHF

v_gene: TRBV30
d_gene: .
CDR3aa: CAWSVSSGYTF

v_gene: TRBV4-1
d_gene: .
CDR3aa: CASSRSGVTGANVLTF

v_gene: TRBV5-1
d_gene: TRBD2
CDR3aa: CASSSLAGENIQYF

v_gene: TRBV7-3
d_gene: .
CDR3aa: CASSFSYNSPLHF

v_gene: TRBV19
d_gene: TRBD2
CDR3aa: CASSPVGGLETQYF

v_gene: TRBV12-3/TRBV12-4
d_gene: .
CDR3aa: CASSGNGYTF

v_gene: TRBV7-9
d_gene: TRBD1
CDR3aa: CASSSSRQGAYEQYF

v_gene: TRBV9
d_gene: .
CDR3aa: CASSTNGDTKAFF

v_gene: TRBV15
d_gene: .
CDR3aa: CATSRERTYEKLFF

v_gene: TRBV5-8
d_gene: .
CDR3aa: CASSPGQGPSRTEAFF

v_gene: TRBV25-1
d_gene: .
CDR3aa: CASSALTGNTEAFF